The 30 T cell receptor beta chains below come from one sample, sequenced in a study. TCRdb reprocessed the 5' RACE reads via MiXCR and lists one record per CDR3 protein. Of thousands of distinct CDR3 sequences detected, approximately 52% appear once; the ten largest clones hold around 5%. Sequencing was performed on memory CD4+ T cells sorted from a lymph node. Subset noted: memory CD4+ T cells, CD4+CD45RO+CD25-. These receptors came from a female donor with breast cancer.

This clonotype was picked up one time. The V call is TRBV7-3, the J call TRBJ2-7; TRBD1 is a possible D gene (6 bases). Germline CDR1 reads SGHTA; CDR2 reads FQGTGA. V was clipped by 4 bases and J by 5 bases, with 15 bases between them. The CDR3 consists of 14 residues. The CDR3: CASSSPDRRDEQYF. The CDR3 coding sequence is TGTGCCAGCAGCTCGCCCGACAGGAGAGACGAGCAGTACTTC.

In DNA form, the CDR3 reads TGTGCCAGCAGCATGGGAGTTTCACCCCTCCACTTT. Translated: CASSMGVSPLHF. The chain carries TRBV7-9 and TRBJ1-6; D unresolved. Germline CDR1 SEHNR, CDR2 FQNEAQ (reference sequence). V lost 5 bases and J lost 9, with 8 bases in between. The CDR3 consists of 12 residues.

This clonotype was seen a handful of times. This chain links TRBV7-3 with TRBJ2-5, with D possibly called TRBD1 or TRBD2 (5 bases each). V dropped 2 bases and J dropped 4 bases, with 8 bases sitting between them. The CDR3 runs 13 residues. Germline CDR1 is SGHTA and CDR2 is FQGTGA. In DNA, the CDR3 is TGTGCCAGCAGCTTAGGGGGTCTAGAGACCCAGTACTTC. As protein: CASSLGGLETQYF.

The chain carries TRBV20-1 and TRBJ1-3; 10 bases match TRBD1. Trimming removed 2 bases from V and 4 bases from J; junction bases left unmatched: 5. CDR3 length: 15 residues. Germline V gene data show CDR1 as DFQATT and CDR2 as SNEGSKA (reference sequence). CDR3 protein: CSARPRQGAGNTIYF. CDR3 DNA sequence: TGCAGTGCTAGACCTAGACAGGGGGCGGGAAACACCATATATTTT.

The chain couples TRBV6-1 to TRBJ1-1; the D gene is possibly TRBD1 (5 bases). CDR1 and CDR2 (germline): MNHNS, SASEGT. This CDR3 comprises 17 residues. Trimming took off 6 bases at V and 1 base at J, with 21 bases between the two ends. The CDR3 reads CASRPLIGEGPNTEAFF. The CDR3 region has the DNA TGTGCCAGCAGACCCCTAATTGGAGAGGGGCCGAACACTGAAGCTTTCTTT.

The chain employs TRBV4-2 and TRBJ2-4; maybe TRBD2 (5 bases). This CDR3 region has 18 residues. CDR1 and CDR2 (germline): LGHNA, YNFKEQ. Deletions cut 1 base from V and 0 bases from J, with 16 bases between. DNA of the CDR3: TGTGCCAGCAGCCAAGGCGGGCTGGGAGATCTAGCCAAAAACATTCAGTACTTC. Translated, it gives CASSQGGLGDLAKNIQYF.

The V and J genes are TRBV2 and TRBJ1-2; perhaps TRBD1 as D (6 bases). V was shortened by 7 bases and J by 1 base, with 19 bases between the two germline ends. The CDR3 is 16 residues long. CDR1 and CDR2 (germline): SNHLY, FYNNEI. CDR3 sequence reads: CASTGGVGAGNYGYTF. DNA for the CDR3: TGTGCCAGCACCGGCGGGGTGGGGGCTGGTAACTATGGCTACACCTTC.

This clonotype was seen a few times. The chain links TRBV5-1 to TRBJ1-1; D unclear. The CDR3 consists of 14 residues. CDR1 SGHRS and CDR2 YFSETQ come from the germline V gene. The V gene lost 5 bases and the J gene lost 0 bases, with 11 bases spanning the gap. The CDR3: CASSRDHLNTEAFF. The CDR3 nucleotides are TGCGCCAGCAGTAGGGATCATTTGAACACTGAAGCTTTCTTT.

The chain uses TRBV7-3 and TRBJ2-5; tentatively, D is TRBD1 (6 bases). The CDR3 has 13 amino acids. The V end was cut by 2 bases, the J end by 2 bases, with 6 bases between. CDR1 is SGHTA and CDR2 is FQGTGA in the germline V gene. CDR3 nucleotides: TGTGCCAGCAGCTTAGGGACACAAGAGACCCAGTACTTC. This codes for CASSLGTQETQYF.

CDR3 in amino acids: CSARDQGALSNQPQHF. For the CDR3, the DNA is TGCAGTGCTAGAGATCAAGGGGCCCTAAGCAATCAGCCCCAGCATTTT. V usage is TRBV20-1 and J usage is TRBJ1-5; D is perhaps TRBD1 (5 bases). Trimming took off 0 bases at V and 1 base at J, with 13 bases between the two ends. The CDR3 spans 16 residues. In germline, CDR1 is DFQATT, CDR2 SNEGSKA (reference sequence).

The J gene is TRBJ1-5, the V gene TRBV4-3; D unclear. V was shortened by 0 bases and J by 7 bases, with 7 bases between the two germline ends. Germline assignment: CDR1 LGHNA and CDR2 YSLEER. There are 13 residues in the CDR3. CDR3 in amino acids: CASSQDVNQPQHF. CDR3 sequence (DNA): TGCGCCAGCAGCCAAGATGTAAACCAGCCCCAGCATTTT.

This clonotype has a handful of counts. V is TRBV7-2 and J is TRBJ2-5; D gene ambiguous. The CDR3 contains 15 residues. Germline loops: CDR1 SGHTA, CDR2 FQGNSA. Trimming took 2 bases from V and 4 from J, leaving 14 bases between them. The CDR3 region has the DNA TGTGCCAGCAGCTTATTTAGGGTCCCCGGAGAGACCCAGTACTTC. This encodes CASSLFRVPGETQYF.

The J gene is TRBJ1-5, the V gene TRBV30, with TRBD1 as a possible D gene (5 bases). Deletions cut 3 bases from V and 1 base from J, with 10 bases between. The germline CDR1 and CDR2 sequences are GTSNPN and SVGIG (reference sequence). The CDR3 contains 14 residues. CDR3 nucleotides: TGTGCCTGGAGCAGGGCGGGAAGCAATCAGCCCCAGCATTTT. Its protein is CAWSRAGSNQPQHF.

The chain carries TRBV30 and TRBJ2-1, with 11 positions matching TRBD2. The CDR3 sequence is 12 residues long. After removal of 8 bases from V and 3 bases from J, the junction contained 0 bases not matched to a gene. The germline V gene has CDR1 GTSNPN and CDR2 SVGIG (reference sequence). The CDR3 here is CAGTSGYNEQFF. CDR3 in DNA: TGTGCCGGGACTAGCGGCTACAATGAGCAGTTCTTC. The full variable domain, with the rest looked up from reference TRBV30 and TRBJ2-1, is SQTIHQWPATLVQPVGSPLSLECTVEGTSNPNLYWYRQAAGRGLQLLFYSVGIGQISSEVPQNLSASRPQDRQFILSSKKLLLSDSGFYLCAGTSGYNEQFFGPGTRLTVL.

The chain recombines TRBV2 with TRBJ1-5, with D unclear. The V gene's germline CDR1 is SNHLY and CDR2 FYNNEI. The CDR3 has 12 residues. V dropped 3 bases and J dropped 16 bases, with 16 bases sitting between them. The CDR3 nucleotides are TGTGCCAGCAGTGAGGATAAGGTAGCTCAACATTTT. Protein product: CASSEDKVAQHF.

This clonotype was seen only a few times. The chain carries TRBV2 and TRBJ1-5; D is possibly TRBD1 (5 bases). This CDR3 is 17 amino acids long. V lost 0 bases, J lost 1 base, and 13 bases lay in between. CDR1 is SNHLY and CDR2 is FYNNEI in the germline V gene. CDR3 sequence reads: CASSEATTRDSNQPQHF. In nucleotides, the CDR3 is TGTGCCAGCAGTGAAGCGACCACTCGGGACAGCAATCAGCCCCAGCATTTT.

This clonotype has more than one count but fewer than ten. The J gene is TRBJ2-3, the V gene TRBV6-5; 7 positions match TRBD1. Trimming took 0 bases from V and 7 from J; bases not matched to a gene: 10. This CDR3 contains 16 residues. Germline assignment: CDR1 MNHEY and CDR2 SVGAGI. CDR3 DNA sequence: TGTGCCAGCAGTTACTCGAGTGAGGGGGCCCAGTATACGCAGTATTTT. It is translated as CASSYSSEGAQYTQYF.

J is TRBJ2-1 and V is TRBV30; 11 bases line up with TRBD2. The V gene's germline CDR1 is GTSNPN and CDR2 SVGIG (reference sequence). Unmatched junction bases numbered 8, after V lost 2 bases and J lost 8 bases. The CDR3 loop spans 15 amino acids. The CDR3 region is CAWSSLAGGYHEQFF. The CDR3 DNA sequence: TGTGCCTGGAGTTCCCTAGCGGGAGGTTACCATGAGCAGTTCTTC.

In DNA, the CDR3 is TGCAGTGCAGACCTGACAGGGGTCGCCTACGAGCAGTACTTC. Encoded protein: CSADLTGVAYEQYF. The chain has TRBV20-1 and TRBJ2-7; 8 bases fit TRBD1. The CDR3 has 14 residues. V dropped 6 bases and J dropped 2; count of bases not matched to a gene: 9. The germline V gene encodes CDR1 DFQATT and CDR2 SNEGSKA (reference sequence).

This chain uses TRBV5-1 with TRBJ2-3; 8 bases align to TRBD2. This CDR3 is 14 amino acids long. Germline trimming cut 3 bases from V and 4 bases from J; bases unmatched to any gene: 4. Germline CDR1 is SGHRS and CDR2 is YFSETQ. In DNA, the CDR3 is TGCGCCAGCAGCTCCGGACTAGCTGCAGATACGCAGTATTTT. This translates into CASSSGLAADTQYF.

A word on this clonotype: Given the absence of the conserved phenylalanine or tryptophan at the CDR3 end, a read error is likely. This CDR3 reads CASTRPSRQGNYGYTL. The CDR3 DNA reads as TGTGCCAGCACTCGACCTTCCAGACAGGGAAACTATGGCTACACCTTA. The J gene is TRBJ1-2, the V gene TRBV2, with 7 bases matching TRBD1. With 7 bases clipped from V and 2 bases from J, the junction kept 13 bases outside the gene matches. The germline gives CDR1 SNHLY, CDR2 FYNNEI. CDR3 length equals 16 residues.

This chain connects TRBV5-1 to TRBJ2-5; 8 positions match TRBD2. V lost 4 bases and J lost 0; bases outside the gene matches: 2. The CDR3 spans 14 residues. The germline V gene encodes CDR1 SGHRS and CDR2 YFSETQ. The chain's CDR3 is CASSLREDQETQYF. CDR3 in DNA: TGCGCCAGCAGCCTGCGGGAGGACCAAGAGACCCAGTACTTC.

V and J are TRBV10-3 and TRBJ2-5; 9 bases are a match to TRBD1. CDR1 is ENHRY and CDR2 is SYGVKD in the germline V gene. The J segment lost 5 bases and the V segment lost 8 bases, leaving 9 bases of the junction unmatched. The CDR3 spans 14 residues. CDR3 loop: CAIQGQGMGETQYF. The CDR3 DNA reads TGTGCCATCCAAGGACAGGGGATGGGGGAGACCCAGTACTTC.

V is TRBV5-5 and J is TRBJ2-7; a weak D match, TRBD2 (5 bases). The germline V gene has CDR1 SGHKS and CDR2 YYEKEE (reference sequence). With 4 bases removed from V and 4 bases from J, the gap between germline ends came to 12 bases. The CDR3 totals 13 residues. CDR3 DNA: TGTGCCAGCAGCCTACAGCCGGGGTACGAGCAGTACTTC. It specifies CASSLQPGYEQYF.

The J gene is TRBJ1-2, the V gene TRBV6-5; tentatively, D is TRBD1 (6 bases). The ends were cut back, 2 bases at V and 0 bases at J, with 10 bases in the middle. This CDR3 comprises 15 residues. Germline lookup yields CDR1 MNHEY and CDR2 SVGAGI. The CDR3 sequence: CASSYQGSSNYGYTF. The CDR3 DNA reads as TGTGCCAGCAGTTACCAGGGGTCCTCTAACTATGGCTACACCTTC.

Remarks on this clonotype: A much larger clone differs by one base, so this may be a read error. The chain links TRBV4-1 to TRBJ2-3; weak D call: TRBD2 (6 bases). The ends were cut back, 2 bases at V and 2 bases at J, with 17 bases in the middle. Per the germline V gene, CDR1 is MGHRA and CDR2 is YSYEKL. The CDR3 extends over 17 amino acids. The CDR3, as DNA: TGCGCCAGCAGCCAATCTGGACTAACGGGGAACACAGATACGCAGTATTTT. Translating it yields CASSQSGLTGNTDTQYF.

The genes are TRBV10-3 and TRBJ1-5; 8 nucleotides match TRBD1. Germline assignment: CDR1 ENHRY and CDR2 SYGVKD. V shed 3 bases, J shed 7 bases, and the junction held 5 bases outside the gene matches. The length of the CDR3 is 14 residues. CDR3 sequence reads: CAISDQGAGQPQHF. As DNA, the CDR3 is TGTGCCATCAGTGATCAGGGGGCAGGGCAGCCCCAGCATTTT.

The genes are TRBV7-2 and TRBJ1-4; D is undetermined. Trimming removed 1 base at V and 8 bases at J, with 14 bases between. The germline CDR1 and CDR2 sequences are SGHTA and FQGNSA. The CDR3 is 15 amino acids. The CDR3 DNA reads TGTGCCAGCAGCTTAGGTTTGCTAAACCAAGAAAAACTGTTTTTT. Protein: CASSLGLLNQEKLFF.

V and J are TRBV28 and TRBJ1-2, with 7 positions matching TRBD1. CDR1 and CDR2 from the germline V gene are MDHEN and SYDVKM. This CDR3 spans 16 amino acids. V lost 7 bases to trimming and J lost 3 bases; unmatched junction nucleotides: 14. The CDR3 loop reads CASTGHKTGADYGYTF. In DNA, the CDR3 is TGTGCCAGCACCGGGCACAAAACAGGGGCGGACTATGGCTACACCTTC.

This clonotype ranks as medium-sized (0.01 to 0.1%). V is TRBV7-2 and J is TRBJ2-7, with D maybe TRBD2 (5 bases). CDR3 length: 13 amino acids. CDR1 is SGHTA, CDR2 FQGNSA, per germline. The V and J ends lost 5 bases and 6 bases respectively, with 14 bases between them. Here the CDR3 reads CASSPLGVGEQYF. In nucleotides, the CDR3 is TGTGCCAGCAGCCCTCTCGGGGTAGGCGAGCAGTACTTC. Supplemented by reference TRBV7-2 and TRBJ2-7, the full variable domain reads GAGVSQSPSNKVTEKGKDVELRCDPISGHTALYWYRQSLGQGLEFLIYFQGNSAPDKSGLPSDRFSAERTGGSVSTLTIQRTQQEDSAVYLCASSPLGVGEQYFGPGTRLTVT.